Listed below are T cell receptor beta chains from one sample, sequenced in a study of blood T cell repertoires in COVID-19. Clones were sequenced by immunoSEQ multiplex PCR, and TCRdb holds only the in-frame ones, with some missing. Found here are approximately 200,000 clones, approximately 90% of them singletons; the top ten hold more than 3.5%. Sequences were obtained from peripheral blood. The receptors were sampled from a woman in her thirties with acute or convalescent COVID-19. CDR3s include the opening cysteine and the closing phenylalanine or tryptophan. D genes are given only for firm matches. A row's size may be missing; if present it is once, few, many or a size class.

J gene: TRBJ2-3; V gene: TRBV5-1; clone size: .; D gene: TRBD2; CDR3 DNA: TGCGCCAGCAGCTTGACCGGGGGGAGCACAGATACGCAGTATTTT; CDR3 protein: CASSLTGGSTDTQYF
J gene: TRBJ1-3; V gene: TRBV7-6; clone size: few; D gene: TRBD1; CDR3 DNA: TGTGCCAGCAGCACAAAACCGGGACAGCAAGATATCTCTGGAAACACCATATATTTT; CDR3 protein: CASSTKPGQQDISGNTIYF
J gene: TRBJ1-1; V gene: TRBV6-5; clone size: once; D gene: .; CDR3 DNA: TGTGCCAGCAGTTATGGCTCTGAAGCTTTCTTT; CDR3 protein: CASSYGSEAFF
J gene: TRBJ1-1; V gene: TRBV6-5; clone size: once; D gene: .; CDR3 DNA: TGTGCCAGCAGTTACTCGTTCCGGGGTGAAGCTTTCTTT; CDR3 protein: CASSYSFRGEAFF
J gene: TRBJ1-2; V gene: TRBV6-6; clone size: .; D gene: .; CDR3 DNA: TGTGCCAGCAGTTACCTCTATGGCTACACCTTC; CDR3 protein: CASSYLYGYTF
J gene: TRBJ2-3; V gene: TRBV5-1; clone size: .; D gene: TRBD2; CDR3 DNA: TGCGCCAGCAGCTTGCCAGACAGTTCCGGGACTAGCGGGAGTAGGGATACGCAGTATTTT; CDR3 protein: CASSLPDSSGTSGSRDTQYF
J gene: TRBJ2-2; V gene: TRBV28; clone size: .; D gene: .; CDR3 DNA: TGTGCCAGCAGTTTATCGGGGTTGAACACCGGGGAGCTGTTTTTT; CDR3 protein: CASSLSGLNTGELFF
J gene: TRBJ2-7; V gene: TRBV7-2; clone size: few; D gene: TRBD1; CDR3 DNA: TGTGCCAGCAGCTTAGCAGACAGGGGGCGCCTGTACGAGCAGTACTTC; CDR3 protein: CASSLADRGRLYEQYF
J gene: TRBJ2-7; V gene: TRBV18; clone size: few; D gene: .; CDR3 DNA: TGTGCCAGCTCACCCCAACTAGCCGACGAGCAGTACTTC; CDR3 protein: CASSPQLADEQYF
J gene: TRBJ1-2; V gene: TRBV5-1; clone size: .; D gene: TRBD1; CDR3 DNA: TGCGCCAGCAGAGCAGGGGGGTTCGGCTACACCTTC; CDR3 protein: CASRAGGFGYTF
J gene: TRBJ1-3; V gene: TRBV5-4; clone size: .; D gene: .; CDR3 DNA: TGTGCCAGCAGTCCCCAGGACTCTGGAAACACCATATATTTT; CDR3 protein: CASSPQDSGNTIYF
J gene: TRBJ2-7; V gene: TRBV2; clone size: .; D gene: TRBD1; CDR3 DNA: TGTGCCAGCTCGTGGGGACAGTCCTCCTACGAGCAGTACTTC; CDR3 protein: CASSWGQSSYEQYF
J gene: TRBJ2-2; V gene: TRBV9; clone size: few; D gene: .; CDR3 DNA: TGTGCCAGCAGCGCCCCAGGGCCCGGGGAGCTGTTTTTT; CDR3 protein: CASSAPGPGELFF
J gene: TRBJ1-5; V gene: TRBV28; clone size: .; D gene: .; CDR3 DNA: TGTGCCAGCAGCTACAGGAGTTTCGGTATCTCTAGCAATCAGCCCCAGCATTTT; CDR3 protein: CASSYRSFGISSNQPQHF
J gene: TRBJ1-5; V gene: TRBV2; clone size: .; D gene: TRBD1; CDR3 DNA: TGTGCCAGCAGCCCGACAGGGGGCCTGCAGCCCCAGCATTTT; CDR3 protein: CASSPTGGLQPQHF
J gene: TRBJ1-3; V gene: TRBV6-1; clone size: .; D gene: .; CDR3 DNA: TGTGCCAGCAGTGAAGGGTCCAGCACCATATATTTT; CDR3 protein: CASSEGSSTIYF
J gene: TRBJ1-2; V gene: TRBV7-9; clone size: many; D gene: TRBD1; CDR3 DNA: TGTGCCAGCAGCTTATTAATTGGACAGGCCACGGACTATGGCTACACCTTC; CDR3 protein: CASSLLIGQATDYGYTF
J gene: TRBJ2-4; V gene: TRBV2; clone size: .; D gene: TRBD1; CDR3 DNA: TGTGCCAGCAGGCTAACCGGGACAGACTTAATTCTAGCCAAAAACATTCAGTACTTC; CDR3 protein: CASRLTGTDLILAKNIQYF
J gene: TRBJ2-3; V gene: TRBV13; clone size: .; D gene: .; CDR3 DNA: TGTGCCAGCAGCTTAGCGGGTCAGCATGATACGCAGTATTTT; CDR3 protein: CASSLAGQHDTQYF
J gene: TRBJ2-2; V gene: TRBV2; clone size: .; D gene: TRBD2; CDR3 DNA: TGTGCCAGCAGGGGACTAGCGGGGTACACCGGGGAGCTGTTTTTT; CDR3 protein: CASRGLAGYTGELFF
J gene: TRBJ2-7; V gene: TRBV11-3; clone size: .; D gene: .; CDR3 DNA: TGTGCCAGCAGTTCTTATAGGGGCGAGCAGTACTTC; CDR3 protein: CASSSYRGEQYF
J gene: TRBJ1-1; V gene: TRBV4-1; clone size: .; D gene: .; CDR3 DNA: TGCGCCAGCAGCCAAGAAGGGACACAAAACACTGAAGCTTTCTTT; CDR3 protein: CASSQEGTQNTEAFF
J gene: TRBJ1-2; V gene: TRBV6-4; clone size: .; D gene: TRBD1; CDR3 DNA: TGTGCCAGCAGCCCAACAGGGGGCACCTTCTATGGCTACACCTTC; CDR3 protein: CASSPTGGTFYGYTF
J gene: TRBJ2-4; V gene: TRBV18; clone size: .; D gene: .; CDR3 DNA: TGTGCCAGCTCACCAACTAGCCTCTTAGCCAAAAACATTCAGTACTTC; CDR3 protein: CASSPTSLLAKNIQYF
J gene: TRBJ2-1; V gene: TRBV28; clone size: .; D gene: TRBD1; CDR3 DNA: TGTGCCAGCAGACCAGGGGGTGACCTCATCTTC; CDR3 protein: CASRPGGDLIF
J gene: TRBJ1-1; V gene: TRBV2; clone size: .; D gene: TRBD1; CDR3 DNA: TGTGCCCGCCGGGGACAGGGGACTGAAGCTTTCTTT; CDR3 protein: CARRGQGTEAFF
J gene: TRBJ2-1; V gene: TRBV19; clone size: .; D gene: TRBD2; CDR3 DNA: TGTGCCAGTAGTACAACCGGGACTAGCGGGACCAGGAGGCAGTTCTTC; CDR3 protein: CASSTTGTSGTRRQFF
J gene: TRBJ1-2; V gene: TRBV6-6; clone size: .; D gene: .; CDR3 DNA: TGTGCCAGCACAACAGGAGGGTATGGCTACACCTTC; CDR3 protein: CASTTGGYGYTF
J gene: TRBJ1-6; V gene: TRBV7-9; clone size: .; D gene: .; CDR3 DNA: TGTGCCAGCAGCTTCGTCAATTCACCCCTCCACTTT; CDR3 protein: CASSFVNSPLHF
J gene: TRBJ1-5; V gene: TRBV2; clone size: .; D gene: .; CDR3 DNA: TGTGCCAGCTCAGGGGCAGGGAATCAGCCCCAGCATTTT; CDR3 protein: CASSGAGNQPQHF
J gene: TRBJ1-3; V gene: TRBV18; clone size: .; D gene: .; CDR3 DNA: TGTGCCAGCTCGTCCGGGGGGAGTGCTGGAAACACCATATATTTT; CDR3 protein: CASSSGGSAGNTIYF
J gene: TRBJ2-5; V gene: TRBV5-4; clone size: .; D gene: .; CDR3 DNA: TGTGCCAGCTTCGAGTCACTAGGATTGAGGCAAGAGACCCAGTACTTC; CDR3 protein: CASFESLGLRQETQYF
J gene: TRBJ2-7; V gene: TRBV11-2; clone size: .; D gene: .; CDR3 DNA: TGTGCCAGCAGCTCGACCCCGGGGGTCGAGCAGTACTTC; CDR3 protein: CASSSTPGVEQYF
J gene: TRBJ2-7; V gene: TRBV28; clone size: .; D gene: .; CDR3 DNA: TGTGCCAGCGGGAGGAACTCCCCCTACGAGCAGTACTTC; CDR3 protein: CASGRNSPYEQYF
J gene: TRBJ1-6; V gene: TRBV19; clone size: .; D gene: TRBD1; CDR3 DNA: TGTGCCAGTACCCGGGGGACAGCCGTTTCCTATAATTCACCCCTCCACTTT; CDR3 protein: CASTRGTAVSYNSPLHF
J gene: TRBJ2-4; V gene: TRBV18; clone size: .; D gene: TRBD1; CDR3 DNA: TGTGCCAGCTCACCACAGGGGGCGCAGCCCAAAAACATTCAGTACTTC; CDR3 protein: CASSPQGAQPKNIQYF
J gene: TRBJ1-2; V gene: TRBV5-1; clone size: .; D gene: TRBD1; CDR3 DNA: TGCGCCAGCAGCTTGGGACAGGGGTCTGGCTACACCTTC; CDR3 protein: CASSLGQGSGYTF
J gene: TRBJ2-1; V gene: TRBV19; clone size: .; D gene: TRBD2; CDR3 DNA: TGTGCCAGTAGTCAGACGGGACTATTCTACAATGAGCAGTTCTTC; CDR3 protein: CASSQTGLFYNEQFF
J gene: TRBJ2-2; V gene: TRBV5-6; clone size: once; D gene: .; CDR3 DNA: TGTGCCAGCAGCATCGCCCCCAGCACCGGGGAGCTGTTTTTT; CDR3 protein: CASSIAPSTGELFF
J gene: TRBJ2-1; V gene: TRBV5-4; clone size: .; D gene: .; CDR3 DNA: TGTGCCAGCAGCCCCTCCCGAGGCAATGAGCAGTTCTTC; CDR3 protein: CASSPSRGNEQFF
J gene: TRBJ1-5; V gene: TRBV5-5; clone size: few; D gene: .; CDR3 DNA: TGTGCCAGCAGCTTGTTGGAGGGTCAGCCCCAGCATTTT; CDR3 protein: CASSLLEGQPQHF
J gene: TRBJ2-1; V gene: TRBV30; clone size: .; D gene: .; CDR3 DNA: TGTGCCTGGAGTATTGGCGGGGATGAGCAGTTCTTC; CDR3 protein: CAWSIGGDEQFF
J gene: TRBJ2-2; V gene: TRBV9; clone size: once; D gene: .; CDR3 DNA: TGTGCCAGCAGCGCCGGGGCGAACACCGGGGAGCTGTTTTTT; CDR3 protein: CASSAGANTGELFF
J gene: TRBJ2-3; V gene: TRBV3-1/TRBV3-2; clone size: .; D gene: TRBD2; CDR3 DNA: TGTGCCAGCAGCCCCGCTAGCGGGAGGGCCACAGATACGCAGTATTTT; CDR3 protein: CASSPASGRATDTQYF
J gene: TRBJ2-1; V gene: TRBV28; clone size: once; D gene: TRBD2; CDR3 DNA: TGTGCCAGCACCCGAAGCGGGAGTGTCGATGAGCAGTTCTTC; CDR3 protein: CASTRSGSVDEQFF
J gene: TRBJ2-7; V gene: TRBV4-1; clone size: .; D gene: TRBD2; CDR3 DNA: TGCGCCAGCAGCCAAGAGTGGGACTATCCCTACGAGCAGTACTTC; CDR3 protein: CASSQEWDYPYEQYF
J gene: TRBJ2-7; V gene: TRBV28; clone size: .; D gene: TRBD2; CDR3 DNA: TGTGCCAGCAATTTAGCGGGAGATTTCCACGAGCAGTACTTC; CDR3 protein: CASNLAGDFHEQYF
J gene: TRBJ2-7; V gene: TRBV6-5; clone size: .; D gene: TRBD2; CDR3 DNA: TGTGCCAGCACTTCCGGGGGGGAAGAATACGAGCAGTACTTC; CDR3 protein: CASTSGGEEYEQYF
J gene: TRBJ2-5; V gene: TRBV7-2; clone size: .; D gene: TRBD1; CDR3 DNA: TGTGCCAGCAGCCATGGGACAGAAGAGACCCAGTACTTC; CDR3 protein: CASSHGTEETQYF
J gene: TRBJ2-5; V gene: TRBV28; clone size: once; D gene: TRBD1; CDR3 DNA: TGTGCCAGCAGGCGCGCAGGGGGCGCGGTGACCCAGTACTTC; CDR3 protein: CASRRAGGAVTQYF
J gene: TRBJ2-2; V gene: TRBV28; clone size: .; D gene: .; CDR3 DNA: TGTGCCAGCAGCCGTACTGGGGGCTCCACCGGGGAGCTGTTTTTT; CDR3 protein: CASSRTGGSTGELFF
J gene: TRBJ2-1; V gene: TRBV18; clone size: .; D gene: .; CDR3 DNA: TGTGCCAGCTCACCACCCGGGGGTTACAATGAGCAGTTCTTC; CDR3 protein: CASSPPGGYNEQFF
J gene: TRBJ1-5; V gene: TRBV6-5; clone size: .; D gene: .; CDR3 DNA: TGTGCCAGCAGCGACAGGTTATATCAGCCCCAGCATTTT; CDR3 protein: CASSDRLYQPQHF
J gene: TRBJ2-3; V gene: TRBV24-1; clone size: .; D gene: .; CDR3 DNA: TGTGCCACCAGTGATACGAGAAGTGCAGATACGCAGTATTTT; CDR3 protein: CATSDTRSADTQYF